The present T cell receptor (beta chain) was sequenced within a study of blood T cell repertoires in COVID-19. Overall study: The study drew acute and convalescent COVID-19 samples from the United States, Italy and Spain. PBMCs, B-cell-depleted T cells, or T cells were the source of the cDNA or gDNA that made up the material.

This CDR3 has 10 amino acids. Trimming shortened V by 6 bases and J by 3 bases, and 3 bases separated the two germline ends. Generated by immunoSEQ multiplex PCR, the TCRdb table keeps only in-frame clones and is missing some. The sample shows about 250,000 clones, about 89% of them seen only once. The sample was peripheral blood. The chain carries TRBV12-3 or TRBV12-4 and TRBJ2-7; D unresolved. This TCR was recovered from a woman in her sixties or seventies who had recovered from COVID-19. Here the CDR3 reads CASSGYEQYF. The CDR3 region has the DNA TGTGCCAGCAGCGGCTACGAGCAGTACTTC.